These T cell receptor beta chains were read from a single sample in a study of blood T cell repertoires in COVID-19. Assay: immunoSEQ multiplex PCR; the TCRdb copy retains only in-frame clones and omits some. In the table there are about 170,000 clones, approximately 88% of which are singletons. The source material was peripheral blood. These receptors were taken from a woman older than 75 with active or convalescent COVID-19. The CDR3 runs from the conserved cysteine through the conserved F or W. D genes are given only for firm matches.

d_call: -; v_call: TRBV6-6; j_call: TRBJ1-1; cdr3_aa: CASSYPTPRVGTEAFF; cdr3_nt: TGTGCCAGCAGTTACCCGACCCCGAGGGTGGGCACTGAAGCTTTCTTT
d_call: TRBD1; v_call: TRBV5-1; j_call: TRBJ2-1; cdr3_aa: CASSWGQGKDEQFF; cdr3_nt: TGCGCCAGCAGCTGGGGACAGGGGAAGGATGAGCAGTTCTTC
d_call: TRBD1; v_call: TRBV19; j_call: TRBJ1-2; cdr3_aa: CASSTQGANYGYTF; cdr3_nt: TGTGCCAGTAGCACACAGGGGGCTAACTATGGCTACACCTTC
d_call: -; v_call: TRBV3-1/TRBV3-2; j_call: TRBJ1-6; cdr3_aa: CASSQYRLTGIDSPLHF; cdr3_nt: TGTGCCAGCAGCCAGTATCGGCTTACGGGGATTGATTCACCCCTCCACTTT
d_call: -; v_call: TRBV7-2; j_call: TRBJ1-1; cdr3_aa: CASSLGTGRMNTEAFF; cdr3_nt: TGTGCCAGCAGCTTAGGAACAGGGCGAATGAACACTGAAGCTTTCTTT
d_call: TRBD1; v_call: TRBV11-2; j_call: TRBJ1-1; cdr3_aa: CASSNTGGALNTEAFF; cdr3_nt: TGTGCCAGCAGCAATACAGGGGGCGCCTTGAACACTGAAGCTTTCTTT
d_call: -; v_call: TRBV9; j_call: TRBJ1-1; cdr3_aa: CASIPQLQGNTEAFF; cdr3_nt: TGTGCCAGCATCCCGCAACTACAGGGAAACACTGAAGCTTTCTTT
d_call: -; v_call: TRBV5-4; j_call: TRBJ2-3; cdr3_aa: CASSLDRQGFADTQYF; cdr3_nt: TGTGCCAGCAGCTTGGATCGCCAGGGTTTCGCAGATACGCAGTATTTT
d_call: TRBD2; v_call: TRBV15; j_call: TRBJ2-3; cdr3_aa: CATRGDYLKTDTQYF; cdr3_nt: TGTGCCACCAGGGGGGACTATTTAAAAACAGATACGCAGTATTTT
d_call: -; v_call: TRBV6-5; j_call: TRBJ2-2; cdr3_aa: CASSYSGFLGELFF; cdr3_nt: TGTGCCAGCAGTTATTCGGGTTTTCTCGGGGAGCTGTTTTTT
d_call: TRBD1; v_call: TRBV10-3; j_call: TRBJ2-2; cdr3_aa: CAISGQGGGSGELFF; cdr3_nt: TGTGCCATCAGTGGACAGGGTGGGGGAAGCGGGGAGCTGTTTTTT
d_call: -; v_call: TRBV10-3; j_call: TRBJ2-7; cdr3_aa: CAISVSGQSYEQYF; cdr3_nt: TGTGCCATCAGCGTTTCCGGACAGTCCTACGAGCAGTACTTC
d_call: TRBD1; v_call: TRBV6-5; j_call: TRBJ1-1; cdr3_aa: CASSRQGATEAFF; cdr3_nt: TGTGCCAGCAGCCGACAGGGGGCCACTGAAGCTTTCTTT
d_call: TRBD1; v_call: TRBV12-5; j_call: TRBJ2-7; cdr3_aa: CASGRTGSHEQYF; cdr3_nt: TGTGCTAGTGGACGGACAGGGTCCCACGAGCAGTACTTC
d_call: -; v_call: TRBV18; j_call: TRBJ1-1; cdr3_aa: CASSPREGKNTEAFF; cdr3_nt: TGTGCCAGCTCCCCCCGGGAGGGGAAGAACACTGAAGCTTTCTTT
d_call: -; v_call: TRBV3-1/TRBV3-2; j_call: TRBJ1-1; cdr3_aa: CASSQGTRSEAFF; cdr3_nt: TGTGCCAGCAGCCAAGGGACACGCAGCGAAGCTTTCTTT
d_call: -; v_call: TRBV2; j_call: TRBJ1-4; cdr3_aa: CASSPPAGNEKLFF; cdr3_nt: TGTGCCAGCAGCCCCCCGGCGGGGAATGAAAAACTGTTTTTT
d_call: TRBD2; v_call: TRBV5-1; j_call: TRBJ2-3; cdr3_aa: CASSISGGSADTQYF; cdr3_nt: TGCGCCAGCAGCATTAGCGGGGGAAGCGCAGATACGCAGTATTTT
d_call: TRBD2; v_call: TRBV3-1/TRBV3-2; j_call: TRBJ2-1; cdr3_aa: CASSRGLAGGRYNEQFF; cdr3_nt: TGTGCCAGCAGCCGGGGACTAGCGGGGGGTAGGTACAATGAGCAGTTCTTC
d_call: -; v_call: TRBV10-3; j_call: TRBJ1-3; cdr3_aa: CAISLGEAGNTIYF; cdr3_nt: TGTGCCATCAGCCTAGGAGAAGCTGGAAACACCATATATTTT